These 25 T cell receptor beta chains share one sample of origin, sequenced in a study of T cells in localized non-small cell lung cancer. Only in-frame clones appear in the TCRdb table, and some are missing; sequencing was by immunoSEQ multiplex PCR. The sample holds about 51,000 clones; about 76% are singletons and the top ten take about 15%. Here the sequenced sample was peripheral blood mononuclear cells, taken before any cancer treatment. Every receptor here comes from a man aged 35-75 years with stage III lung adenocarcinoma.

This clone has a single count. The chain links TRBV29-1 to TRBJ2-1; possible D gene TRBD2, 5 bases. Trimming took 5 bases from V and 6 from J, leaving 11 bases between them. This CDR3 has 12 amino acids. Looked up from germline, CDR1 is SQVTM and CDR2 is ANQGSEA. In nucleotides, the CDR3 is TGCAGCGTTTTACCGGAGGCCAATGAGCAGTTCTTC. This sequence encodes CSVLPEANEQFF.

The V call is TRBV2, the J call TRBJ1-1; D possibly corresponds to TRBD1 (5 bases). Germline CDR1 reads SNHLY; CDR2 reads FYNNEI. The CDR3 has 14 residues. V was trimmed by 4 bases and J by 1 base, leaving 10 bases between them. The CDR3 region is CASSVGQGNTEAFF. The CDR3, as DNA: TGTGCCAGCAGTGTCGGGCAGGGGAACACTGAAGCTTTCTTT.

The rearrangement joins TRBV9 to TRBJ1-1; 8 bases match TRBD1. The CDR3 is made up of 13 amino acids. CDR1 and CDR2 from the germline V gene are SGDLS and YYNGEE. V shed 3 bases, J shed 4 bases, and the junction held 2 bases outside the gene matches. For the CDR3, the DNA is TGTGCCAGCAGCGGGGACAGGCCCACTGAAGCTTTCTTT. It yields the protein CASSGDRPTEAFF. The full variable domain, in which reference TRBV9 and TRBJ1-1 provide the parts outside the CDR3, is DSGVTQTPKHLITATGQRVTLRCSPRSGDLSVYWYQQSLDQGLQFLIQYYNGEERAKGNILERFSAQQFPDLHSELNLSSLELGDSALYFCASSGDRPTEAFFGQGTRLTVV.

This clone was recorded only once. The V and J genes are TRBV6-5 and TRBJ2-3; 10 nucleotides align to TRBD1. V lost 6 bases, J lost 7 bases, and 4 bases stayed unmatched. Looked up from germline, CDR1 is MNHEY and CDR2 is SVGAGI. CDR3 length: 13 amino acids. CDR3 sequence reads: CASRRTGGNTQYF. The CDR3 DNA follows: TGTGCCAGCAGAAGGACAGGGGGAAATACGCAGTATTTT.

The rearrangement joins TRBV11-2 to TRBJ1-3; possibly TRBD1 for D (5 bases). The CDR3 has 18 amino acids. V was pared by 4 bases and J by 0 bases, with 19 bases between. CDR1 and CDR2 from the germline V gene are SGHAT and FQNNGV. In DNA form, the CDR3 reads TGTGCCAGCAGCTCCCCCACGAGACAGTGGGGCTCTGGAAACACCATATATTTT. Amino acid sequence: CASSSPTRQWGSGNTIYF.

This clone was counted only a few times. V usage is TRBV5-1 and J usage is TRBJ1-2; no reliable D call. CDR3 length: 14 residues. CDR1 is SGHRS and CDR2 is YFSETQ in the germline V gene. V was trimmed by 0 bases and J by 2 bases, leaving 8 bases between them. The CDR3 spells CASSLGWMNYGYTF. Here the CDR3 DNA reads TGCGCCAGCAGCTTGGGATGGATGAACTATGGCTACACCTTC.

The V call is TRBV29-1, the J call TRBJ2-7; the D is unclear. This CDR3 spans 15 amino acids. Trimming took 2 bases from V and 6 from J, leaving 20 bases between them. The germline V gene has CDR1 SQVTM and CDR2 ANQGSEA. The CDR3 sequence: CSVETRRSGYGEQYF. In DNA, the CDR3 is TGCAGCGTTGAAACGCGCAGGTCCGGGTACGGCGAGCAGTACTTC.

The rearrangement links TRBV6-1 to TRBJ2-7; D is possibly TRBD1 (5 bases). There are 15 residues in the CDR3. Germline V gene data show CDR1 as MNHNS and CDR2 as SASEGT. The germline V and J ends were trimmed by 5 bases and 2 bases, with 16 bases remaining between them. CDR3 nucleotides: TGTGCCAGCAGTTCATCACAGACAGAACCCTACGAGCAGTACTTC. Amino acid sequence: CASSSSQTEPYEQYF.

This chain joins TRBV19 and TRBJ2-1, with a tentative D call TRBD2 (5 bases). In germline, CDR1 is LNHDA, CDR2 SQIVND (reference sequence). The CDR3 has 15 amino acids. V was cut by 0 bases and J by 0 bases, with 6 bases left in between. CDR3: CASSIEGSSYNEQFF. The DNA of the CDR3 is TGTGCCAGTAGTATAGAGGGGAGCTCCTACAATGAGCAGTTCTTC. The full variable domain, its missing parts supplied by reference TRBV19 and TRBJ2-1, is DGGITQSPKYLFRKEGQNVTLSCEQNLNHDAMYWYRQDPGQGLRLIYYSQIVNDFQKGDIAEGYSVSREKKESFPLTVTSAQKNPTAFYLCASSIEGSSYNEQFFGPGTRLTVL.

The CDR3 sequence: CASSLNPGTTRYEQYF. The CDR3 DNA reads TGTGCCAGCAGCTTAAACCCCGGGACTACGCGATACGAGCAGTACTTC. V gene TRBV5-4 combines with J gene TRBJ2-7; 7 positions agree with TRBD2. Germline assignment: CDR1 SGHNT and CDR2 YYREEE (reference sequence). This CDR3 spans 16 amino acids. The V and J ends lost 2 bases and 4 bases, in that order; junction bases with no gene match: 12. Supplemented by reference TRBV5-4 and TRBJ2-7, the full variable domain reads ETGVTQSPTHLIKTRGQQVTLRCSSQSGHNTVSWYQQALGQGPQFIFQYYREEENGRGNFPPRFSGLQFPNYSSELNVNALELDDSALYLCASSLNPGTTRYEQYFGPGTRLTVT.

This clone appeared a few times. The CDR3 sequence is CASSVREGTSETQYF. The CDR3 DNA follows: TGTGCCAGCAGCGTAAGGGAAGGGACCTCAGAGACCCAGTACTTC. The chain is built from TRBV9 and TRBJ2-5; D tentatively fits TRBD1 or TRBD2 (5 bases each). The V end lost 1 base, the J end lost 4 bases, and 14 bases lay between the germline ends. Germline loops: CDR1 SGDLS, CDR2 YYNGEE. The CDR3 is 15 amino acids.

The gene calls are TRBV6-5 and TRBJ1-1, with 7 bases lining up with TRBD1. Germline V gene data show CDR1 as MNHEY and CDR2 as SVGAGI. The CDR3 has 13 residues. The junction had 6 bases not matched to a gene; V was cut back by 10 bases and J by 1 base. CDR3 sequence (DNA): TGTGCCACCCGGGACAGCGGGAACACTGAAGCTTTCTTT. Protein product: CATRDSGNTEAFF.

V gene TRBV29-1 combines with J gene TRBJ2-1; unclear D gene. Trimming shortened V by 1 base and J by 4 bases, and 5 bases separated the two germline ends. Germline CDR1 reads SQVTM; CDR2 reads ANQGSEA. This CDR3 has 12 residues. This CDR3 is CSVEARYNEQFF. The CDR3 DNA follows: TGCAGCGTTGAAGCAAGGTACAATGAGCAGTTCTTC.

V and J are TRBV5-1 and TRBJ2-1; 11 nucleotides align to TRBD2. The ends lost 4 bases at V and 9 bases at J; junction bases unmatched: 6. The CDR3 is 14 amino acids. CDR1 and CDR2 (germline): SGHRS, YFSETQ. CDR3 in amino acids: CASSLSGGAAEQFF. CDR3 coding DNA: TGCGCCAGCAGCCTTAGCGGGGGGGCGGCTGAGCAGTTCTTC.

The V call is TRBV9, the J call TRBJ2-7; 9 bases align to TRBD1. The CDR3 is 18 residues long. Trimming removed 4 bases from V and 2 bases from J; junction bases left unmatched: 16. The V gene's germline CDR1 is SGDLS and CDR2 YYNGEE. The CDR3 nucleotides read TGTGCCAGCAGCACCCGGGACAGGGCCTTCGCCGGGGCCTACGAGCAGTACTTC. This encodes CASSTRDRAFAGAYEQYF.

Details on this clone: At one boundary the junction diverges from the germline segment, which might be a read error. The chain joins TRBV6-6 to TRBJ2-1; no clear D. This CDR3 has 12 residues. CDR1 MNHNY and CDR2 SVGAGI come from the germline V gene (reference sequence). The CDR3 loop reads CASSNSYNEQFF. CDR3 bases: TGTGCCAGCAGTAACTCCTACAATGAGCAGTTCTTC.

This rearrangement joins TRBV5-8 to TRBJ2-7; TRBD1 agrees at 9 bases. Germline CDR1 reads SGHTS; CDR2 reads YDEGEE. The CDR3 totals 15 residues. The V segment lost 1 base and the J segment 4 bases; nucleotides outside the gene matches: 6. Here the CDR3 reads CASSLRPTGGYEQYF. CDR3 DNA sequence: TGTGCCAGCAGCTTGCGGCCGACAGGGGGATACGAGCAGTACTTC.

V gene TRBV19 combines with J gene TRBJ1-6, with no clear D. Trimming stripped 10 bases from V and 1 base from J, with 11 bases between. The length of the CDR3 is 14 residues. Per germline, CDR1 LNHDA and CDR2 SQIVND (reference sequence). CDR3 region: CATSSGSYNSPLHF. CDR3 nucleotide sequence: TGTGCCACTTCTTCAGGTTCCTATAATTCACCCCTCCACTTT.

This clone was observed once. The chain is built from TRBV19 and TRBJ2-7; a possible D gene is TRBD1 (5 bases). The V gene lost 3 bases and the J gene lost 4 bases, with 10 bases spanning the gap. The germline V gene has CDR1 LNHDA and CDR2 SQIVND (reference sequence). The CDR3 covers 13 residues. The CDR3 spells CASSMATAYEQYF. The CDR3 nucleotides read TGTGCCAGTAGTATGGCGACAGCGTACGAGCAGTACTTC.

The V and J genes are TRBV5-4 and TRBJ2-4; possibly TRBD1 or TRBD2 for D (5 bases each). CDR3 size: 16 residues. Germline V gene sequence: CDR1 SGHNT, CDR2 YYREEE (reference sequence). V was pared by 0 bases and J by 6 bases, with 16 bases between. The CDR3 DNA sequence: TGTGCCAGCAGCTTGGGGGCAGGGTTGAGGGGAAACATTCAGTACTTC. This codes for CASSLGAGLRGNIQYF.

The gene calls are TRBV19 and TRBJ1-5; D is ambiguous. Trimming cost V 5 bases and J 6 bases, with 11 bases left between them. This CDR3 has 13 amino acids. Germline CDR1 reads LNHDA; CDR2 reads SQIVND (reference sequence). The CDR3 region has the DNA TGTGCCAGTAGTGGGGTGCACGGTCAGCCCCAGCATTTT. Protein: CASSGVHGQPQHF.

The rearrangement joins TRBV19 to TRBJ2-1, with 13 bases lining up with TRBD2. The CDR3 has 16 amino acids. Germline V lookup: CDR1 LNHDA, CDR2 SQIVND (reference sequence). V was pared by 5 bases and J by 11 bases, with 12 bases of the junction left unmatched. CDR3 amino acids: CASSLGLAGALNKQFF. CDR3 coding DNA: TGTGCCAGTAGTCTCGGACTAGCGGGGGCTTTAAATAAGCAGTTCTTC.

The CDR3: CASSFVQENYEQYF. CDR3 DNA: TGTGCCAGCAGCTTTGTACAGGAGAACTACGAGCAGTACTTC. The rearrangement links TRBV7-9 to TRBJ2-7; possibly TRBD1 for D (5 bases). The CDR3 spans 14 residues. Germline loops: CDR1 SEHNR, CDR2 FQNEAQ (reference sequence). Between the trimmed V and J ends, which lost 3 bases and 3 bases, there was a span of 12 bases. The full variable domain, its missing parts supplied by reference TRBV7-9 and TRBJ2-7, is DTGVSQNPRHKITKRGQNVTFRCDPISEHNRLYWYRQTLGQGPEFLTYFQNEAQLEKSRLLSDRFSAERPKGSFSTLEIQRTEQGDSAMYLCASSFVQENYEQYFGPGTRLTVT.

This chain uses TRBV28 with TRBJ1-2, with TRBD1 matching over 9 bases. Germline loops: CDR1 MDHEN, CDR2 SYDVKM. The CDR3 extends over 16 amino acids. With V trimmed by 4 bases and J by 9 bases, 15 bases remained unmatched. The CDR3 nucleotides are TGTGCCAGCAGTTCCCTAACAGGGGGCGCATATATTAGCTACACCTTC. It codes for CASSSLTGGAYISYTF.

V usage is TRBV11-2 and J usage is TRBJ2-7, with 11 bases aligning to TRBD2. V was clipped by 5 bases and J by 2 bases; unmatched bases: 5. Germline assignment: CDR1 SGHAT and CDR2 FQNNGV. The CDR3 is 15 amino acids. This CDR3 is CASSPGTSGTYEQYF. The CDR3, as DNA: TGTGCCAGCAGCCCTGGGACTAGCGGAACCTACGAGCAGTACTTC.